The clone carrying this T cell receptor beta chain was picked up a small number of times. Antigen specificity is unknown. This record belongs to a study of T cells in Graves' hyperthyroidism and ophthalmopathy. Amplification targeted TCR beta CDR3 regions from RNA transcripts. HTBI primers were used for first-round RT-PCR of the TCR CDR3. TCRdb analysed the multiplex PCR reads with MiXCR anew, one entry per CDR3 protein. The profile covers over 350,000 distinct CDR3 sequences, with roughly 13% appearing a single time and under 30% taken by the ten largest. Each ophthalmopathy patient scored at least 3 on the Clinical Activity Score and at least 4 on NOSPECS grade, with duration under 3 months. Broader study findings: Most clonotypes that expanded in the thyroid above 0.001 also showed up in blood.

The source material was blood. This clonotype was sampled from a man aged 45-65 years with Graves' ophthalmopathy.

The CDR3 spells CASSLQGGLTYEQYF. The CDR3 DNA is TGTGCCAGCAGTCTACAGGGGGGATTAACCTACGAGCAGTACTTC. The V and J genes are TRBV12-3 or TRBV12-4 and TRBJ2-7, with 8 bases identical to TRBD1. The junction had 8 bases not matched to a gene; V was cut back by 5 bases and J by 2 bases. CDR3 size: 15 residues.